Following are 30 T cell receptor beta chains from one sample sequenced in a study of T-cell memory formation after mild COVID-19. TCRdb redid the calling of the 5' RACE reads with MiXCR, one entry per CDR3 protein. The repertoire holds about 49,000 distinct CDR3 sequences, with roughly 27% as singletons. The sample comprised PBMCs or a T cell subset sorted from them (not recorded which). These receptors were obtained from a man between 18 and 29 years old who had mild COVID-19 (a few samples of this study predate the infection). Cell type and time point are not known.

V gene TRBV4-1 combines with J gene TRBJ1-5; maybe TRBD1 (5 bases). Germline CDR1 reads MGHRA; CDR2 reads YSYEKL. The CDR3 extends over 15 amino acids. V was clipped by 6 bases and J by 5 bases, with 17 bases between them. The CDR3 region is CASRRDAGGYQPQHF. The CDR3 nucleotides are TGCGCCAGCAGAAGGGACGCCGGTGGGTATCAGCCCCAGCATTTT.

A few counts support this clonotype. This chain links TRBV18 with TRBJ1-3; a possible D gene is TRBD1 (5 bases). Germline values: CDR1 KGHSH, CDR2 LQKENI. The germline V and J ends were trimmed by 0 bases and 0 bases, with 12 bases remaining between them. The CDR3 has 17 amino acids. The CDR3: CASSPPYRTISGNTIYF. The CDR3 nucleotides read TGTGCCAGCTCACCACCGTACAGGACGATCTCTGGAAACACCATATATTTT.

About this clonotype itself: The junction departs from the called germline gene at one end, perhaps through a read error. V usage is TRBV15 and J usage is TRBJ1-4; D uncertain. The CDR3 covers 15 residues. Looked up from germline, CDR1 is LNHNV and CDR2 is YYDKDF (reference sequence). As DNA, the CDR3 is TGTGCCACCAGCCGAGACCGGGAACGAAGGGAAAAACTGTTTTTT. Amino acids: CATSRDRERREKLFF.

The CDR3 loop is CASSPTGQPQETQYF. In DNA, the CDR3 is TGTGCCAGCAGCCCGACAGGGCAACCTCAAGAGACCCAGTACTTC. This chain links TRBV7-3 with TRBJ2-5; 7 positions match TRBD1. V trimming: 5 bases; J trimming: 2 bases; junction bases outside the gene matches: 8. The germline gives CDR1 SGHTA, CDR2 FQGTGA. The CDR3 has 15 residues.

The chain uses TRBV6-2 or TRBV6-3 and TRBJ2-1; D is undetermined. The CDR3 covers 17 residues. V lost 2 bases to trimming and J lost 0 bases, with 14 bases between them. Germline CDR1 and CDR2: MNHEY and SVGEGT. The CDR3 spells CASSYIRVGSSYNEQFF. CDR3 nucleotides: TGTGCCAGCAGTTACATTAGAGTGGGCAGCTCCTACAATGAGCAGTTCTTC.

The chain combines TRBV7-9 with TRBJ2-3; D is unresolved. V lost 5 bases to trimming and J lost 11 bases, with 14 bases between them. This CDR3 is built from 12 residues. CDR1 SEHNR and CDR2 FQNEAQ come from the germline V gene (reference sequence). The CDR3 coding sequence is TGTGCCAGCAGCCCGATAACAGCGATGCAGTATTTT. This sequence encodes CASSPITAMQYF.

This clonotype was observed at least ten times. This chain connects TRBV4-1 to TRBJ1-2; D remains unclear. The CDR3 consists of 15 residues. The V gene lost 4 bases and the J gene lost 3 bases, with 15 bases spanning the gap. Germline CDR1 is MGHRA and CDR2 is YSYEKL. CDR3 in amino acids: CASSRTSEGDYGYTF. In nucleotides, the CDR3 is TGCGCCAGCAGCCGCACATCGGAAGGAGACTATGGCTACACCTTC.

This CDR3 reads CASSLDSGETQYF. The CDR3 DNA follows: TGTGCCAGCAGCTTAGATTCCGGAGAGACCCAGTACTTC. V and J are TRBV11-2 and TRBJ2-5; no clear D. The CDR3 extends over 13 amino acids. CDR1 is SGHAT and CDR2 is FQNNGV in the germline V gene. V was trimmed by 0 bases and J by 4 bases, leaving 6 bases between them.

The V call is TRBV12-3 or TRBV12-4, the J call TRBJ2-3; D perhaps matches TRBD2 (6 bases). The CDR3 contains 14 residues. Deletions cut 4 bases from V and 0 bases from J, with 8 bases between. This CDR3 reads CASSSGGSTDTQYF. The CDR3 DNA is TGTGCCAGCAGTTCCGGGGGTAGCACAGATACGCAGTATTTT.

This chain joins TRBV12-3 or TRBV12-4 and TRBJ2-3, with D perhaps TRBD1 or TRBD2 (6 bases each). The CDR3 runs 13 residues. The V end was cut by 7 bases, the J end by 6 bases, with 14 bases between. The CDR3 region has the DNA TGTGCCAGCACCCAAAACGGGGGCGATACGCAGTATTTT. Its protein product is CASTQNGGDTQYF.

J is TRBJ2-7 and V is TRBV12-3 or TRBV12-4; D is unresolved. This CDR3 contains 15 residues. V lost 0 bases and J lost 0, with 9 bases in between. The CDR3 sequence is CASSLAPVSSYEQYF. The CDR3 region has the DNA TGTGCCAGCAGTTTAGCGCCGGTGAGCTCCTACGAGCAGTACTTC.

The J gene is TRBJ2-3, the V gene TRBV16; D unresolved. CDR3 length: 15 amino acids. Germline V gene lookup returns CDR1 KGHSY and CDR2 FQNENV. Trimming left V 1 base short and J 1 base short, with 9 bases between. CDR3 region: CASSQYGRGTDTQYF. The CDR3 DNA reads TGTGCCAGCAGCCAATACGGCCGAGGCACAGATACGCAGTATTTT.

In its sample, this clonotype was seen a few times. The chain carries TRBV20-1 and TRBJ2-7; D perhaps matches TRBD2 (6 bases). There are 14 residues in the CDR3. The germline V and J ends were trimmed by 6 bases and 4 bases, with 19 bases remaining between them. The germline gives CDR1 DFQATT, CDR2 SNEGSKA (reference sequence). The CDR3 sequence is CSARGRDSKYEQYV. CDR3 in DNA: TGCAGTGCCCGGGGCCGGGACTCCAAGTACGAGCAGTACGTC.

The rearrangement uses TRBV9 and TRBJ1-2; maybe TRBD1 (5 bases). Germline lookup yields CDR1 SGDLS and CDR2 YYNGEE. The CDR3 totals 15 residues. With 4 bases removed from V and 8 bases from J, the gap between germline ends came to 21 bases. The CDR3 loop reads CASSTTEGRTRGYTF. In nucleotides, the CDR3 is TGTGCCAGCAGCACAACCGAGGGGAGGACCCGGGGCTACACCTTC.

The CDR3 here is CASSPGTGIGETQYF. CDR3 bases: TGTGCCAGCAGTCCCGGGACAGGGATTGGAGAGACCCAGTACTTC. J is TRBJ2-5 and V is TRBV5-5; 9 nucleotides match TRBD1. V trimming: 5 bases; J trimming: 4 bases; junction bases outside the gene matches: 9. This CDR3 region has 15 residues. Per germline, CDR1 SGHKS and CDR2 YYEKEE (reference sequence).

V and J are TRBV12-3 or TRBV12-4 and TRBJ2-3; D is ambiguous. V lost 5 bases, J lost 0 bases, and 15 bases lay in between. The length of the CDR3 is 16 residues. CDR3 bases: TGTGCCAGCAGTAGCCCGATTAGGGCGAGCACAGATACGCAGTATTTT. Translation: CASSSPIRASTDTQYF.

The J gene is TRBJ2-7, the V gene TRBV4-1, with 8 bases that match TRBD1. This CDR3 contains 16 residues. Germline V gene data show CDR1 as MGHRA and CDR2 as YSYEKL. Trimming took 0 bases from V and 4 from J; bases not matched to a gene: 8. The DNA for the CDR3 is TGCGCCAGCAGCCAAGACTCCTGGACAGGGAGATACGAGCAGTACTTC. Translating gives CASSQDSWTGRYEQYF.

The chain employs TRBV20-1 and TRBJ2-1, with 14 positions matching TRBD2. V gave up 0 bases and J gave up 8 bases; unmatched junction bases: 12. The CDR3 sequence is 18 residues long. Germline-derived CDR1 and CDR2 are DFQATT and SNEGSKA (reference sequence). CDR3 residues: CSARDHETSGGVGDEQFF. The CDR3 DNA is TGCAGTGCTAGAGATCATGAGACTAGCGGGGGGGTAGGAGATGAGCAGTTCTTC.

This clonotype was found a few times. V is TRBV6-5 and J is TRBJ2-7; TRBD2 matches 7 bases. The length of the CDR3 is 11 residues. CDR1 and CDR2 (germline): MNHEY, SVGAGI. V dropped 6 bases and J dropped 7; count of bases not matched to a gene: 3. CDR3 nucleotide sequence: TGTGCCAGCAGGCTGGGGGGGGAGCAGTACTTC. Its translation: CASRLGGEQYF.

This clonotype was picked up a small number of times. The chain combines TRBV27 with TRBJ2-7; D is ambiguous. Trimming removed 2 bases from V and 2 bases from J, with 10 bases in between. Germline assignment: CDR1 MNHEY and CDR2 SMNVEV (reference sequence). The CDR3 contains 14 residues. The CDR3 is CASSLRAVPYEQYF. CDR3 bases: TGTGCCAGCAGTTTACGGGCGGTACCCTACGAGCAGTACTTC.

The gene calls are TRBV9 and TRBJ2-6; D might be TRBD2 (5 bases). The CDR3 is made up of 15 amino acids. CDR1 SGDLS and CDR2 YYNGEE come from the germline V gene. Deletions cut 0 bases from V and 2 bases from J, with 6 bases between. CDR3 nucleotide sequence: TGTGCCAGCAGCGTAGGGGGAGCTGGGGCCAACGTCCTGACTTTC. Translated: CASSVGGAGANVLTF. Full variable domain (remainder filled in from reference TRBV9 and TRBJ2-6): DSGVTQTPKHLITATGQRVTLRCSPRSGDLSVYWYQQSLDQGLQFLIQYYNGEERAKGNILERFSAQQFPDLHSELNLSSLELGDSALYFCASSVGGAGANVLTFGAGSRLTVL.

The chain is built from TRBV7-9 and TRBJ2-7; TRBD1 matches 8 bases. The CDR3 is 15 residues long. The trim removed 4 bases at V and 2 bases at J, leaving 7 bases unmatched. Germline V gene sequence: CDR1 SEHNR, CDR2 FQNEAQ (reference sequence). The CDR3 nucleotides are TGTGCCAGCAGCTCTACAGGGGGGATAACCTACGAGCAGTACTTC. It encodes CASSSTGGITYEQYF. Full variable domain (outside the CDR3, taken from reference TRBV7-9 and TRBJ2-7): DTGVSQNPRHKITKRGQNVTFRCDPISEHNRLYWYRQTLGQGPEFLTYFQNEAQLEKSRLLSDRFSAERPKGSFSTLEIQRTEQGDSAMYLCASSSTGGITYEQYFGPGTRLTVT.

This clonotype showed up just a few times. The chain has TRBV29-1 and TRBJ2-7; D is unclear. Per germline, CDR1 SQVTM and CDR2 ANQGSEA. CDR3 length equals 12 residues. V dropped 0 bases and J dropped 7 bases, with 10 bases sitting between them. DNA for the CDR3: TGCAGCGTTGAAGATCGACAAGGGGAGCAGTACGTC. Translated, it gives CSVEDRQGEQYV.

The chain combines TRBV7-9 with TRBJ1-6, with TRBD1 matching over 7 bases. Trimming removed 5 bases from V and 2 bases from J; junction bases left unmatched: 6. CDR1 and CDR2 (germline): SEHNR, FQNEAQ (reference sequence). This CDR3 comprises 16 residues. CDR3 DNA sequence: TGTGCCAGCAGCGCACCGACAGGGCCCTATAATTCACCCCTCCACTTT. It is translated as CASSAPTGPYNSPLHF. Using reference TRBV7-9 and TRBJ1-6 for the parts outside the CDR3, the full variable domain is DTGVSQNPRHKITKRGQNVTFRCDPISEHNRLYWYRQTLGQGPEFLTYFQNEAQLEKSRLLSDRFSAERPKGSFSTLEIQRTEQGDSAMYLCASSAPTGPYNSPLHFGNGTRLTVT.

This chain joins TRBV10-3 and TRBJ2-1; 8 bases agree with TRBD1. CDR1 and CDR2 from the germline V gene are ENHRY and SYGVKD. V dropped 0 bases and J dropped 8; count of bases not matched to a gene: 9. This CDR3 has 16 residues. The chain's CDR3 is CAISESSSGQGHEQFF. In nucleotides, the CDR3 is TGTGCCATCAGTGAGTCCTCCTCCGGACAGGGCCATGAGCAGTTCTTC.

J is TRBJ1-5 and V is TRBV6-5; 7 bases are shared with TRBD1. Per the germline V gene, CDR1 is MNHEY and CDR2 is SVGAGI. The CDR3 is 18 amino acids. V lost 0 bases and J lost 6; bases outside the gene matches: 14. The CDR3 here is CASSYSPPGQQWGQPQHF. CDR3 DNA: TGTGCCAGCAGTTACTCACCGCCGGGACAGCAATGGGGTCAGCCCCAGCATTTT.

This clonotype has more than one count but fewer than ten. V is TRBV7-2 and J is TRBJ2-1; 8 bases match TRBD2. Germline V CDR1 and CDR2: SGHTA, FQGNSA. V was clipped by 6 bases and J by 7 bases; unmatched bases: 5. The CDR3 sequence is 13 residues long. The CDR3 here is CASSSSGWNEQFF. The DNA of the CDR3 is TGTGCCAGCAGTTCTAGCGGGTGGAATGAGCAGTTCTTC.

This clonotype has a handful of counts. The chain joins TRBV7-9 to TRBJ2-2; D is uncertain. Germline V CDR1 and CDR2: SEHNR, FQNEAQ (reference sequence). V gave up 2 bases and J gave up 1 base, with 5 bases separating them. The CDR3 is 14 amino acids. CDR3 sequence (DNA): TGTGCCAGCAGCTTAAGCGAGAACACCGGGGAGCTGTTTTTT. Translation: CASSLSENTGELFF.

The chain has TRBV28 and TRBJ2-7; TRBD1 is a possible D gene (7 bases). V was cut by 6 bases and J by 6 bases, with 21 bases left in between. Germline assignment: CDR1 MDHEN and CDR2 SYDVKM. The CDR3 is 15 amino acids. The CDR3 sequence is CASSPPGAGGFEQYF. The CDR3 nucleotides are TGTGCCAGCAGCCCGCCAGGGGCAGGGGGGTTCGAGCAGTACTTC.

The chain links TRBV12-3 or TRBV12-4 to TRBJ2-5, with D perhaps matching TRBD1 (6 bases). This CDR3 spans 14 amino acids. V shed 5 bases and J shed 1 base, with 11 bases lying between them. In nucleotides, the CDR3 is TGTGCCAGCAGTCTAACAGGGCCCCAAGAGACCCAGTACTTC. Translating it yields CASSLTGPQETQYF.